This entry lists 8 T cell receptor beta chains sequenced from one sample in a study of CD8+ T cells in alopecia areata. Sequencing used cDNA as its template, made by extracting RNA and reverse transcribing it. Generated by immunoSEQ multiplex PCR, the TCRdb table keeps only in-frame clones and is missing some. The sample holds 75,000 to 100,000 clones; over 40% are singletons and the top ten take 0.79%. Source material: CD4+ T cells sorted from blood. Receptor source: a human donor with alopecia areata.

A few counts support this clone. This chain uses TRBV7-2 with TRBJ2-1; 7 bases align to TRBD1. In germline, CDR1 is SGHTA, CDR2 FQGNSA. The CDR3 length is 15 residues. The ends lost 6 bases at V and 7 bases at J; junction bases unmatched: 12. The CDR3 DNA sequence: TGTGCCAGCAGACCGGGACAGCCAGATAGGAATGAGCAGTTCTTC. Encoded protein: CASRPGQPDRNEQFF.

The V and J genes are TRBV29-1 and TRBJ2-7; unclear D gene. V was clipped by 1 base and J by 7 bases, with 11 bases between them. Germline V gives CDR1 SQVTM, CDR2 ANQGSEA. The CDR3 runs 12 residues. DNA for the CDR3: TGCAGCGTTGAAGCCCAGACTCGGGAGCAGTACTTC. Translating it yields CSVEAQTREQYF.

Only a few counts were recorded for this clone. This chain connects TRBV9 to TRBJ2-1; D gene unclear. Trimming pared 0 bases from V and 10 bases from J, leaving 5 bases between. CDR1 is SGDLS, CDR2 YYNGEE, per germline. The CDR3 is 11 residues long. The CDR3, as DNA: TGTGCCAGCAGCGTAGTTTCAGAGCAGTTCTTC. Its translation: CASSVVSEQFF. The whole variable domain, filled in from reference TRBV9 and TRBJ2-1, reads DSGVTQTPKHLITATGQRVTLRCSPRSGDLSVYWYQQSLDQGLQFLIQYYNGEERAKGNILERFSAQQFPDLHSELNLSSLELGDSALYFCASSVVSEQFFGPGTRLTVL.

V usage is TRBV29-1 and J usage is TRBJ2-3; 7 nucleotides line up with TRBD1. Germline CDR1 is SQVTM and CDR2 is ANQGSEA. V was pared by 7 bases and J by 1 base, with 8 bases of the junction left unmatched. The CDR3 has 14 residues. This chain's CDR3 is CSGDRDSRTDTQYF. The CDR3 DNA follows: TGCAGCGGCGACCGGGACAGCCGCACAGATACGCAGTATTTT.

The gene calls are TRBV4-1 and TRBJ2-5; D is unclear. In germline, CDR1 is MGHRA, CDR2 YSYEKL. V was shortened by 1 base and J by 2 bases, with 5 bases between the two germline ends. This CDR3 region has 13 residues. Written as DNA, the CDR3 is TGCGCCAGCAGCCAAGCGCGTCAAGAGACCCAGTACTTC. Its translation: CASSQARQETQYF.

This clone was seen a few times. The V gene is TRBV6-5, the J gene TRBJ2-3, with 11 bases fitting TRBD2. CDR1 and CDR2 (germline): MNHEY, SVGAGI. Trimming took 0 bases from V and 2 from J; bases not matched to a gene: 1. The CDR3 is 16 residues long. In DNA, the CDR3 is TGTGCCAGCAGTTACTCGACTAGCGGGGTCACAGATACGCAGTATTTT. This gives the protein CASSYSTSGVTDTQYF.

Only one count was recorded for this clone. This chain uses TRBV30 with TRBJ2-5; TRBD1 matches at 10 bases. The junction had 7 bases not matched to a gene; V was cut back by 8 bases and J by 4 bases. Germline V gene data show CDR1 as GTSNPN and CDR2 as SVGIG (reference sequence). The CDR3 covers 13 residues. CDR3 in amino acids: CARSGQGIETQYF. In nucleotides, the CDR3 is TGTGCCCGGTCGGGACAGGGGATAGAGACCCAGTACTTC.

There are a few counts of this clone. The chain is built from TRBV10-3 and TRBJ2-1; 11 bases line up with TRBD2. Germline assignment: CDR1 ENHRY and CDR2 SYGVKD. V dropped 11 bases and J dropped 6; count of bases not matched to a gene: 3. The CDR3 is made up of 12 amino acids. CDR3 DNA sequence: TGTGCCGTAGGACTAGCGGGCAATGAGCAGTTCTTC. It yields the protein CAVGLAGNEQFF.